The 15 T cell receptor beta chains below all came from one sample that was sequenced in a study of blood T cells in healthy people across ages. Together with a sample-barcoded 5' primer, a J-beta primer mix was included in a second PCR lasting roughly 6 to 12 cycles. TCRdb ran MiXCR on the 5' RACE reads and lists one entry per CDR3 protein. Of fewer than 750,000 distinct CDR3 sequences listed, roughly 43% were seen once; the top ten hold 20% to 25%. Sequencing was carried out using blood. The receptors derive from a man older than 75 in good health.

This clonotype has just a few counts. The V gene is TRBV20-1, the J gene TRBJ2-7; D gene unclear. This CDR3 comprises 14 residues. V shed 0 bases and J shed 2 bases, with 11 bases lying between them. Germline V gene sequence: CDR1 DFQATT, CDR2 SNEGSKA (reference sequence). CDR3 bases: TGCAGTGCTAGAGATTTGGCCCGTGCCTACGAGCAGTACTTC. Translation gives CSARDLARAYEQYF.

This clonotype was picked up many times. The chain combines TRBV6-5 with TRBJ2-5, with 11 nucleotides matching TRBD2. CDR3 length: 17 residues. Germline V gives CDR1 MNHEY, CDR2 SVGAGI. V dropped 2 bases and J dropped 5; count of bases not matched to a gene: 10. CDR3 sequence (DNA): TGTGCCAGCAGTTACGTCACTAGCGGGAGTCCGCTCGAGACCCAGTACTTC. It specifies CASSYVTSGSPLETQYF.

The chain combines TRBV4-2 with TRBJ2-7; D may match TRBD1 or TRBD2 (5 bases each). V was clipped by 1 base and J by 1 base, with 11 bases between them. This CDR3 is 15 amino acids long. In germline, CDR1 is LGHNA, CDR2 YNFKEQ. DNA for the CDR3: TGTGCCAGCAGCCAAGGGGGGTACGGATCCTACGAGCAGTACTTC. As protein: CASSQGGYGSYEQYF.

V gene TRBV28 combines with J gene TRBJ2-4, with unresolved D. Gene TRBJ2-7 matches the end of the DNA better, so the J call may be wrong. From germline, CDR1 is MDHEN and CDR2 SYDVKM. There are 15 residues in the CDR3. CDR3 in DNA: TGTGCCAGCATCCCCCAACGAGGCAACTCCTACGAGCAGTACTTC. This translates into CASIPQRGNSYEQYF.

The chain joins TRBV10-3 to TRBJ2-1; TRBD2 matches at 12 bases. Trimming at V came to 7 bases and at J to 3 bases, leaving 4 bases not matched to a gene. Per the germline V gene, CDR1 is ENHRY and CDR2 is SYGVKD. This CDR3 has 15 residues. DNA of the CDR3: TGTGCCATCACTAGACTAGCGGGAGTCTACAATGAGCAGTTCTTC. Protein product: CAITRLAGVYNEQFF.

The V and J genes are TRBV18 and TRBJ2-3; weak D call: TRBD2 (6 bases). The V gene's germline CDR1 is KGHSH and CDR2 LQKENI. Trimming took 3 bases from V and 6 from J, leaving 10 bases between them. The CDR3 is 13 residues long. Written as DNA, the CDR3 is TGTGCCAGCTCACCGGGACTTTCTGATACGCAGTATTTT. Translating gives CASSPGLSDTQYF.

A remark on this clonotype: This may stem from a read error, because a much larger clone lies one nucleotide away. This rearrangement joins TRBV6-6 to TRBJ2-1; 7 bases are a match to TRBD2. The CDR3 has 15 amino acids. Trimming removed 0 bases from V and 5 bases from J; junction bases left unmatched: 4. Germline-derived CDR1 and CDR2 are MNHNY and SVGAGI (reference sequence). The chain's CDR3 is CASSYSASGHNEQFF. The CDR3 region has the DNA TGTGCCAGCAGTTACTCGGCTAGCGGACACAATGAGCAGTTCTTC.

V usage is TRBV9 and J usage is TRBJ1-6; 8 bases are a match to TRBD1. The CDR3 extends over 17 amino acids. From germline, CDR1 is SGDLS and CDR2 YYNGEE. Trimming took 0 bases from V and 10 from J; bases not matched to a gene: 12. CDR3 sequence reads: CASSVDSWTGMGSPLHF. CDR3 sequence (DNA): TGTGCCAGCAGCGTAGATTCGTGGACAGGGATGGGATCACCCCTCCACTTT.

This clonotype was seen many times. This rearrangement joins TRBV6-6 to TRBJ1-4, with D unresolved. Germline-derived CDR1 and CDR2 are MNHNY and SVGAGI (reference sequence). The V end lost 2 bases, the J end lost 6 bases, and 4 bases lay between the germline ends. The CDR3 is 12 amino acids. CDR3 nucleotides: TGTGCCAGCAGTTACGACGATGAAAAACTGTTTTTT. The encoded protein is CASSYDDEKLFF.

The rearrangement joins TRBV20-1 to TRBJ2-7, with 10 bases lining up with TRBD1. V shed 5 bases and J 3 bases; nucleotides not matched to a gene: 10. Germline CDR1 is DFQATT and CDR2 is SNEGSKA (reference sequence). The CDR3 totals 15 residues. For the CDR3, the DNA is TGCAGTGCTCGACACACCGGGACAGGGGACTACGAGCAGTACTTC. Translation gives CSARHTGTGDYEQYF.

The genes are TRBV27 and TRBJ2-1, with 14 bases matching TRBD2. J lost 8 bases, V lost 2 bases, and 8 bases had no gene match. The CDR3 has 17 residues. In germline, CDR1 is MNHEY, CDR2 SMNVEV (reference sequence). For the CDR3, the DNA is TGTGCCAGCAGTTTAAGAGCGACTAGCGGGGGGGCCTATGAGCAGTTCTTC. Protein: CASSLRATSGGAYEQFF.

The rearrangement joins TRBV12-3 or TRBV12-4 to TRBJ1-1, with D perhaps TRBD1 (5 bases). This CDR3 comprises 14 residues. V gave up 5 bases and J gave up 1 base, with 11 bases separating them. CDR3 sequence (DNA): TGTGCCAGCAGTCCCCTTCAGGGGAACACTGAAGCTTTCTTT. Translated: CASSPLQGNTEAFF.

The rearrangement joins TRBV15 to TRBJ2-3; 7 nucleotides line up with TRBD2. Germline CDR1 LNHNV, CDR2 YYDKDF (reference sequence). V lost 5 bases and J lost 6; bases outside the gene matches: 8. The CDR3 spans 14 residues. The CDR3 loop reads CATSAMISGDTQYF. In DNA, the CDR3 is TGTGCCACCAGCGCTATGATTAGCGGGGATACGCAGTATTTT.

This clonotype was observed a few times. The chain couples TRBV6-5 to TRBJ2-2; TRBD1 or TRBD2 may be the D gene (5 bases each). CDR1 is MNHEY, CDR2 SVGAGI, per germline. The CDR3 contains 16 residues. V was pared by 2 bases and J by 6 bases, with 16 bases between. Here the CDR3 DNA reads TGTGCCAGCAGTTACGCCCGGGACCCTAGCTCCGGGGAGCTGTTTTTT. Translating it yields CASSYARDPSSGELFF.

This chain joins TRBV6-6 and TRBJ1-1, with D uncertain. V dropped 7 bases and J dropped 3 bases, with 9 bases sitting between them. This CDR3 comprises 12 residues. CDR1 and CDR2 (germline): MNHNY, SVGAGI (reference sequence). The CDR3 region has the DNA TGTGCCAGCACATCGTGGGACACTGAAGCTTTCTTT. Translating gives CASTSWDTEAFF.